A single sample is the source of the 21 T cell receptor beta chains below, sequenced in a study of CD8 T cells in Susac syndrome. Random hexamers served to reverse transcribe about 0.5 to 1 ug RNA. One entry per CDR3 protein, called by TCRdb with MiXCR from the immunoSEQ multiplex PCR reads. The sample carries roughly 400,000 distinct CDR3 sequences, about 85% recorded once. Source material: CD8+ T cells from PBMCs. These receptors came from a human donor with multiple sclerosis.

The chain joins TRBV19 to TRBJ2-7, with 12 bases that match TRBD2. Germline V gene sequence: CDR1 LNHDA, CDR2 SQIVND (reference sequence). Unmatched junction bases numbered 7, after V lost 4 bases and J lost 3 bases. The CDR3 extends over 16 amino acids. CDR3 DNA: TGTGCCAGTAGTAGTCTAGCGGGAGGGCCCGACTACGAGCAGTACTTC. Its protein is CASSSLAGGPDYEQYF. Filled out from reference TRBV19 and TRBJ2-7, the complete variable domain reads DGGITQSPKYLFRKEGQNVTLSCEQNLNHDAMYWYRQDPGQGLRLIYYSQIVNDFQKGDIAEGYSVSREKKESFPLTVTSAQKNPTAFYLCASSSLAGGPDYEQYFGPGTRLTVT.

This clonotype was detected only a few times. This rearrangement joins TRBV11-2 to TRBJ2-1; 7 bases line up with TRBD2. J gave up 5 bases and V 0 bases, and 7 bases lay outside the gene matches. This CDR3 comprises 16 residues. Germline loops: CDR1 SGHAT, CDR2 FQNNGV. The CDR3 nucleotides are TGTGCCAGCAGCTTAGAGCCGGGACTAATGGACAATGAGCAGTTCTTC. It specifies CASSLEPGLMDNEQFF.

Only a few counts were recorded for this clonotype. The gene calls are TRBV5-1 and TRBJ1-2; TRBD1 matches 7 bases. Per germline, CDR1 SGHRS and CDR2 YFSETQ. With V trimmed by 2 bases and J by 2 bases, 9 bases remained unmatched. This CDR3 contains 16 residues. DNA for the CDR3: TGCGCCAGCAGCTTCGGCGAGGGGGCGAGAAACTATGGCTACACCTTC. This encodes CASSFGEGARNYGYTF.

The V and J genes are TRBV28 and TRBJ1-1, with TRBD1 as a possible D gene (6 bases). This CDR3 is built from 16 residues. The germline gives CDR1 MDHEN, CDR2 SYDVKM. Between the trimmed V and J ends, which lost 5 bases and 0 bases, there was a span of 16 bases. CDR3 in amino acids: CASSPLGHLVNTEAFF. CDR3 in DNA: TGTGCCAGCAGTCCCCTGGGACATTTAGTGAACACTGAAGCTTTCTTT.

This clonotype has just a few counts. CDR3 in DNA: TGTGCCAGCAGTCCCCGGACAGTCTCCTACGAGCAGTACTTC. Translated: CASSPRTVSYEQYF. V is TRBV27 and J is TRBJ2-7, with D perhaps TRBD1 (6 bases). The germline V gene encodes CDR1 MNHEY and CDR2 SMNVEV (reference sequence). Trimming took 5 bases from V and 0 from J, leaving 11 bases between them. This CDR3 has 14 residues.

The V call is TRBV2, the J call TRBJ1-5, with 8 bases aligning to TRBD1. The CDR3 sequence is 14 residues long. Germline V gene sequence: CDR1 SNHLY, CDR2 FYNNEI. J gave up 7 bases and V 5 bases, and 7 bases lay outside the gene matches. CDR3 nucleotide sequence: TGTGCCAGCAGTCCCAGGGGGCCCAGGCAGCCCCAGCATTTT. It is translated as CASSPRGPRQPQHF.

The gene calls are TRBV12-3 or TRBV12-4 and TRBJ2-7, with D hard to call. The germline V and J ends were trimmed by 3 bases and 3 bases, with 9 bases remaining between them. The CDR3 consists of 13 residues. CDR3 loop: CASSFSSYYEQYF. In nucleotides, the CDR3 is TGTGCCAGCAGTTTTAGTAGTTACTACGAGCAGTACTTC.

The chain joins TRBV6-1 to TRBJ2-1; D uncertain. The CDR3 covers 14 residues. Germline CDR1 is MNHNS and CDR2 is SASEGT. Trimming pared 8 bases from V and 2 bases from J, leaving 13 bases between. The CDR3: CASAEMRTYNEQFF. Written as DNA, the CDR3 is TGTGCCAGCGCAGAAATGCGGACCTACAATGAGCAGTTCTTC.

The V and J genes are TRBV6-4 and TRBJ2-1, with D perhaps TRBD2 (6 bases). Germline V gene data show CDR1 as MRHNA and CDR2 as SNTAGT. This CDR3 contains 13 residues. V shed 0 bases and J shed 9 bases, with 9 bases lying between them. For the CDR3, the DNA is TGTGCCAGCAGTGACTCAGGAGGGGTTGAGCAGTTCTTC. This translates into CASSDSGGVEQFF.

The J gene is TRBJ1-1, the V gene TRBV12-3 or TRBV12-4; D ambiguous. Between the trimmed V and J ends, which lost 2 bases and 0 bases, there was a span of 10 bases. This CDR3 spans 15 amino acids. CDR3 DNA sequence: TGTGCCAGCAGTTTAAGGACGGGTATGAACACTGAAGCTTTCTTT. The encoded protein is CASSLRTGMNTEAFF.

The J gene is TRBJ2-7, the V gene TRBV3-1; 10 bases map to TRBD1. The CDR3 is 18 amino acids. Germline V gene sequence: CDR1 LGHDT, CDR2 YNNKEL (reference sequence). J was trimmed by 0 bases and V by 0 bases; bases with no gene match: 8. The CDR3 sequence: CASSQDPRGTGDSYEQYF. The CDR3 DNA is TGTGCCAGCAGCCAAGACCCCCGTGGGACAGGGGACTCCTACGAGCAGTACTTC.

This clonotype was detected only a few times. CDR3 in amino acids: CSVELESSYEQYF. The CDR3 bases are TGCAGCGTTGAACTAGAAAGCTCCTACGAGCAGTACTTC. The rearrangement links TRBV29-1 to TRBJ2-7, with no clear D. The length of the CDR3 is 13 residues. CDR1 is SQVTM, CDR2 ANQGSEA, per germline. V was clipped by 2 bases and J by 0 bases, with 8 bases between them.

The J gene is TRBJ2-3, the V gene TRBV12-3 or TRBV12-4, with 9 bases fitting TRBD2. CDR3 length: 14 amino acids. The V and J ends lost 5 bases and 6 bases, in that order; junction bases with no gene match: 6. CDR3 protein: CASSPLAGMDTQYF. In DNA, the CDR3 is TGTGCCAGCAGTCCTCTAGCGGGGATGGATACGCAGTATTTT.

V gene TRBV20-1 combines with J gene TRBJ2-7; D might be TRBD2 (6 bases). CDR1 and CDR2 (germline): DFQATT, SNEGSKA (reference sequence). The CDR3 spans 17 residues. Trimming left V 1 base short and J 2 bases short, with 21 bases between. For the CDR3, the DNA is TGCAGTGCTAGAGCCCCCGGGGCTCTAGCGCATACCTACGAGCAGTACTTC. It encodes CSARAPGALAHTYEQYF.

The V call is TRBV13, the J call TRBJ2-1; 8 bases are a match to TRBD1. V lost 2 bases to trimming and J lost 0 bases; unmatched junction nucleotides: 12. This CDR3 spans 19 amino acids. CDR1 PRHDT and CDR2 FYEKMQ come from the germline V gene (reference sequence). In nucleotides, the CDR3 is TGTGCCAGCAGCTTAAGCCACTCGTTGGACAGGGACTCCTACAATGAGCAGTTCTTC. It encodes CASSLSHSLDRDSYNEQFF.

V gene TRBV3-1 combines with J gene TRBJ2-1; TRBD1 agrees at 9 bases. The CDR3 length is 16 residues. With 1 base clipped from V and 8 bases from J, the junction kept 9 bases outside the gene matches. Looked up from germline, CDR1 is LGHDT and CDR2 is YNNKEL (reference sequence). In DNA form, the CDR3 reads TGTGCCAGCAGCCAAGGAACGGAGACAGGGGGACATGAGCAGTTCTTC. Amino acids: CASSQGTETGGHEQFF.

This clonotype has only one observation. The CDR3: CASSSSGQGVYEQYF. The DNA of the CDR3 is TGTGCCAGCAGCTCCTCGGGACAGGGTGTCTACGAGCAGTACTTC. This chain connects TRBV13 to TRBJ2-7; 9 bases match TRBD1. The CDR3 sequence is 15 residues long. Germline V gene sequence: CDR1 PRHDT, CDR2 FYEKMQ (reference sequence). V lost 4 bases to trimming and J lost 3 bases; unmatched junction nucleotides: 7.

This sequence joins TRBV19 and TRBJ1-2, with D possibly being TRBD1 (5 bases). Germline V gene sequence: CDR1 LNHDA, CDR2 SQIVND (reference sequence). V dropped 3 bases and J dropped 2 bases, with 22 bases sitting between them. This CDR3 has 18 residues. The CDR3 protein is CASSIDSAGRSSNYGYTF. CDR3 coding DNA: TGTGCCAGTAGTATCGACAGTGCAGGCAGGAGTTCCAACTATGGCTACACCTTC.

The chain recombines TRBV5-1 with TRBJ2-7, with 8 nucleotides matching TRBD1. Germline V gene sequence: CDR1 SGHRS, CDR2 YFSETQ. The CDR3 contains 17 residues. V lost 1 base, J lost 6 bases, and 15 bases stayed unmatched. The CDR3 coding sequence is TGCGCCAGCAGCTTGCCTGTTGAACAGGGGGATAACCCCGAGCAGTACTTC. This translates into CASSLPVEQGDNPEQYF.

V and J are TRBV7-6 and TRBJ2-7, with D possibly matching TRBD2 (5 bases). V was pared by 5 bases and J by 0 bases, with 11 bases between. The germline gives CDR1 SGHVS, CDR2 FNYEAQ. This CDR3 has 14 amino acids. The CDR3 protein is CASSPGDFSYEQYF. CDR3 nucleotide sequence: TGTGCCAGCAGCCCCGGGGATTTCTCCTACGAGCAGTACTTC.

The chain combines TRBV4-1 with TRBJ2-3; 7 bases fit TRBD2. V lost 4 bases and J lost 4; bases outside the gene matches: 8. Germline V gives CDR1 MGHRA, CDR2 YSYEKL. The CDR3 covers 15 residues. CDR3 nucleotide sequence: TGCGCCAGCAGCCCGGTGGCGGGAGTCCCAGATACGCAGTATTTT. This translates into CASSPVAGVPDTQYF.